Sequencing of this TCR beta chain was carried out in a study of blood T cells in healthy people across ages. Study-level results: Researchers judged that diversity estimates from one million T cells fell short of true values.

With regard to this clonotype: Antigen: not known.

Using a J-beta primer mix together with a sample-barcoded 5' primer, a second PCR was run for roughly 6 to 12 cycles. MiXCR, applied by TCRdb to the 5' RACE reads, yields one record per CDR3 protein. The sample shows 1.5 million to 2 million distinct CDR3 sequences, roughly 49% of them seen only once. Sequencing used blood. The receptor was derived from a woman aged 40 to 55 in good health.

CDR3 in amino acids: CASSLALSSELVGEPLHF. The CDR3 coding sequence is TGCGCCAGCAGCTTGGCCCTAAGCTCGGAATTGGTTGGAGAACCCCTCCACTTT. The chain joins TRBV5-1 to TRBJ1-6; D call uncertain. V was trimmed by 0 bases and J by 12 bases, leaving 25 bases between them. This CDR3 is built from 18 residues. The V gene's germline CDR1 is SGHRS and CDR2 YFSETQ.